The 27 T cell receptor beta chains below were found in one sample sequenced in a study of memory CD4+ T cells and cytomegalovirus serostatus. Single viable CD3+CD4+CD8-CD45RO+ cells were sorted as the memory CD4+ T cells. Using immunoSEQ multiplex PCR, the repertoire was profiled, and TCRdb retains in-frame clones only, with some absent. This sample carries around 54,000 clones, over 70% of them seen once, and the ten largest clones take about 2.6%. The sequencing input was memory CD4+ T cells from blood. The origin of the receptors is an adult in good health and CMV-seropositive.

J is TRBJ2-2 and V is TRBV18; 8 bases are shared with TRBD2. Germline lookup yields CDR1 KGHSH and CDR2 LQKENI. Unmatched junction bases numbered 12, after V lost 6 bases and J lost 6 bases. This CDR3 has 16 residues. The DNA of the CDR3 is TGTGCCAGCTCCCCAACAGCGGGAGCGAAGGCCGGGGAGCTGTTTTTT. This codes for CASSPTAGAKAGELFF.

Only one count was recorded for this clone. V usage is TRBV19 and J usage is TRBJ1-1; D remains unclear. The V and J ends lost 3 bases and 0 bases respectively, with 8 bases between them. Looked up from germline, CDR1 is LNHDA and CDR2 is SQIVND (reference sequence). The CDR3 consists of 14 residues. The CDR3 protein is CASSIPNMNTEAFF. The CDR3 bases are TGTGCCAGTAGTATTCCCAACATGAACACTGAAGCTTTCTTT. Variable domain in full (rest from reference TRBV19 and TRBJ1-1): DGGITQSPKYLFRKEGQNVTLSCEQNLNHDAMYWYRQDPGQGLRLIYYSQIVNDFQKGDIAEGYSVSREKKESFPLTVTSAQKNPTAFYLCASSIPNMNTEAFFGQGTRLTVV.

V gene TRBV7-9 combines with J gene TRBJ2-2; either TRBD1 or TRBD2 may fit D (5 bases each). The CDR3 is made up of 15 amino acids. Germline V gives CDR1 SEHNR, CDR2 FQNEAQ (reference sequence). The V gene lost 2 bases and the J gene lost 1 base, with 8 bases spanning the gap. The CDR3 nucleotides are TGTGCCAGCAGCTTATTTGGGGGGAACACCGGGGAGCTGTTTTTT. Translating gives CASSLFGGNTGELFF.

The V call is TRBV28, the J call TRBJ1-1; the D gene is possibly TRBD1 (5 bases). CDR1 MDHEN and CDR2 SYDVKM come from the germline V gene. This CDR3 has 17 amino acids. V shed 3 bases and J shed 1 base, with 18 bases lying between them. In DNA, the CDR3 is TGTGCCAGCAGTTTGGTTCCCACCACAGGTCCGAACACTGAAGCTTTCTTT. This codes for CASSLVPTTGPNTEAFF.

The chain carries TRBV19 and TRBJ1-2, with a possible D match to TRBD1 (5 bases). Trimming took 9 bases from V and 2 from J, leaving 19 bases between them. The CDR3 contains 15 residues. Germline assignment: CDR1 LNHDA and CDR2 SQIVND (reference sequence). The CDR3 region is CASLLQGSRNYGYTF. CDR3 nucleotide sequence: TGTGCCAGCTTATTGCAGGGAAGCCGAAACTATGGCTACACCTTC.

CDR3 amino acids: CASSLGGSGTGWFF. The CDR3 DNA is TGTGCCAGCAGCTTGGGAGGTAGCGGGACCGGGTGGTTCTTC. The chain uses TRBV5-6 and TRBJ2-1, with TRBD2 identical over 8 bases. CDR1 and CDR2 from the germline V gene are SGHDT and YYEEEE. V lost 0 bases, J lost 15 bases, and 11 bases stayed unmatched. This CDR3 spans 14 amino acids. Using reference TRBV5-6 and TRBJ2-1 for the parts outside the CDR3, the full variable domain is DAGVTQSPTHLIKTRGQQVTLRCSPKSGHDTVSWYQQALGQGPQFIFQYYEEEERQRGNFPDRFSGHQFPNYSSELNVNALLLGDSALYLCASSLGGSGTGWFFGPGTRLTVL.

The chain is built from TRBV18 and TRBJ2-1; TRBD2 might be the D (5 bases). CDR1 is KGHSH, CDR2 LQKENI, per germline. This CDR3 spans 15 amino acids. V dropped 2 bases and J dropped 0 bases, with 8 bases sitting between them. CDR3 bases: TGTGCCAGCTCACCAGATGGGAGCTCCTACAATGAGCAGTTCTTC. Its protein product is CASSPDGSSYNEQFF. The full variable domain, rest sourced from reference TRBV18 and TRBJ2-1, is NAGVMQNPRHLVRRRGQEARLRCSPMKGHSHVYWYRQLPEEGLKFMVYLQKENIIDESGMPKERFSAEFPKEGPSILRIQQVVRGDSAAYFCASSPDGSSYNEQFFGPGTRLTVL.

This clone appeared a single time. This chain uses TRBV5-1 with TRBJ2-3; weak D call: TRBD2 (5 bases). V was pared by 2 bases and J by 2 bases, with 15 bases between. CDR3 length: 16 residues. Looked up from germline, CDR1 is SGHRS and CDR2 is YFSETQ. CDR3 sequence: CASSFRDPGVTDTQYF. The CDR3 nucleotides read TGCGCCAGCAGCTTTAGGGATCCCGGGGTCACAGATACGCAGTATTTT.

This chain links TRBV10-3 with TRBJ2-7; 10 bases map to TRBD2. From germline, CDR1 is ENHRY and CDR2 SYGVKD. The CDR3 extends over 15 amino acids. The V and J ends lost 2 bases and 3 bases, in that order; junction bases with no gene match: 4. In DNA, the CDR3 is TGTGCCATCAGTGAGGGACTAGCGGATCACTACGAGCAGTACGTC. Its translation: CAISEGLADHYEQYV.

The rearrangement joins TRBV7-8 to TRBJ1-3, with D uncertain. V lost 5 bases and J 2 bases, leaving 13 bases between the germline ends. The CDR3 extends over 15 amino acids. Germline CDR1 SGHVS, CDR2 FQNEAQ. The CDR3 reads CASSLDTNPGNTIYF. CDR3 sequence (DNA): TGTGCCAGCAGCCTCGACACTAATCCTGGAAACACCATATATTTT. Together with reference TRBV7-8 and TRBJ1-3, the CDR3 gives the full variable domain: GAGVSQSPRYKVAKRGQDVALRCDPISGHVSLFWYQQALGQGPEFLTYFQNEAQLDKSGLPSDRFFAERPEGSVSTLKIQRTQQEDSAVYLCASSLDTNPGNTIYFGEGSWLTVV.

This sequence joins TRBV7-6 and TRBJ2-1; D unresolved. This CDR3 has 16 residues. V was pared by 4 bases and J by 7 bases, with 20 bases between. The V gene's germline CDR1 is SGHVS and CDR2 FNYEAQ. This CDR3 reads CASSSPLGSTGNEQFF. CDR3 sequence (DNA): TGTGCCAGCAGCTCCCCCCTCGGGTCCACGGGTAATGAGCAGTTCTTC.

The chain employs TRBV7-2 and TRBJ2-2; 9 bases line up with TRBD2. Germline values: CDR1 SGHTA, CDR2 FQGNSA. V was pared by 2 bases and J by 3 bases, with 4 bases of the junction left unmatched. This CDR3 is built from 16 residues. Here the CDR3 reads CASSLLAGSYTGELFF. The CDR3 coding sequence is TGTGCCAGCAGCTTACTAGCGGGGTCTTACACCGGGGAGCTGTTTTTT.

This clone has just a few counts. The chain uses TRBV5-6 and TRBJ2-3; D call uncertain. The germline CDR1 and CDR2 sequences are SGHDT and YYEEEE. V lost 5 bases to trimming and J lost 6 bases, with 28 bases between them. The CDR3 has 18 residues. CDR3: CASSLPTPRSSHNDTQYF. The CDR3 DNA reads TGTGCCAGCAGTCTACCCACCCCACGCAGTAGCCACAACGATACGCAGTATTTT. Combining the CDR3 with reference TRBV5-6 and TRBJ2-3 gives the whole variable domain DAGVTQSPTHLIKTRGQQVTLRCSPKSGHDTVSWYQQALGQGPQFIFQYYEEEERQRGNFPDRFSGHQFPNYSSELNVNALLLGDSALYLCASSLPTPRSSHNDTQYFGPGTRLTVL.

The chain uses TRBV19 and TRBJ1-1; D perhaps matches TRBD1 (5 bases). The CDR3 covers 14 residues. Between the trimmed V and J ends, which lost 6 bases and 1 base, there was a span of 12 bases. Per germline, CDR1 LNHDA and CDR2 SQIVND (reference sequence). CDR3: CASRLTAGNTEAFF. The CDR3 bases are TGTGCCAGTAGACTGACAGCCGGGAACACTGAAGCTTTCTTT.

This clone was found a few times. CDR3 DNA: TGTGCCTGGAGTTCGGAGGCAGAGGACACTGAAGCTTTCTTT. Amino acids: CAWSSEAEDTEAFF. The chain uses TRBV30 and TRBJ1-1; D gene unclear. The germline V and J ends were trimmed by 2 bases and 3 bases, with 13 bases remaining between them. Germline V lookup: CDR1 GTSNPN, CDR2 SVGIG (reference sequence). The CDR3 covers 14 residues.

In its sample, this clone was seen a few times. The chain is built from TRBV6-1 and TRBJ2-7; 9 bases align to TRBD2. V trimming: 0 bases; J trimming: 4 bases; junction bases outside the gene matches: 10. This CDR3 region has 17 residues. Germline assignment: CDR1 MNHNS and CDR2 SASEGT. The CDR3: CASSEAAGGGKSYEQYV. The CDR3 region has the DNA TGTGCCAGCAGTGAAGCGGCGGGAGGGGGTAAGAGTTACGAGCAGTACGTC.

In this sample, this clone turned up once. The rearrangement uses TRBV7-6 and TRBJ1-1, with 8 bases identical to TRBD1. The CDR3 is 15 residues long. Germline V gene data show CDR1 as SGHVS and CDR2 as FNYEAQ. The J segment lost 6 bases and the V segment lost 5 bases, leaving 11 bases of the junction unmatched. The CDR3 DNA follows: TGTGCCAGCAGCGCCGACAGGGGAATAGGCCCTGAAGCTTTCTTT. Its protein product is CASSADRGIGPEAFF.

This chain links TRBV5-6 with TRBJ2-3, with D unresolved. The germline gives CDR1 SGHDT, CDR2 YYEEEE. This CDR3 has 14 residues. The V end lost 1 base, the J end lost 3 bases, and 9 bases lay between the germline ends. The CDR3 is CASSLFGPTDTQYF. Here the CDR3 DNA reads TGTGCCAGCAGCTTGTTTGGACCAACAGATACGCAGTATTTT.

This clone occurred a few times. The chain recombines TRBV7-3 with TRBJ2-1, with D unclear. This CDR3 spans 17 amino acids. Germline V gene sequence: CDR1 SGHTA, CDR2 FQGTGA. V gave up 5 bases and J gave up 0 bases, with 17 bases separating them. The CDR3 loop reads CASSPLVRSASYNEQFF. CDR3 nucleotide sequence: TGTGCCAGCAGCCCCCTTGTTAGAAGCGCCTCCTACAATGAGCAGTTCTTC.

V gene TRBV2 combines with J gene TRBJ2-5; 7 nucleotides match TRBD2. With V trimmed by 5 bases and J by 2 bases, 2 bases remained unmatched. The CDR3 extends over 13 amino acids. Germline values: CDR1 SNHLY, CDR2 FYNNEI. CDR3 nucleotide sequence: TGTGCCAGCAGTTCTAGCGGACAAGAGACCCAGTACTTC. It encodes CASSSSGQETQYF.

V and J are TRBV27 and TRBJ2-7, with D perhaps matching TRBD1 (5 bases). Germline V gene sequence: CDR1 MNHEY, CDR2 SMNVEV (reference sequence). Trimming removed 2 bases at V and 1 base at J, with 12 bases between. The CDR3 length is 15 residues. CDR3 sequence reads: CASSLGAESSYEQYF. DNA for the CDR3: TGTGCCAGCAGTTTAGGGGCCGAGTCATCCTACGAGCAGTACTTC.

The V gene is TRBV9, the J gene TRBJ2-2; weak D call: TRBD2 (6 bases). The V and J ends lost 0 bases and 7 bases respectively, with 16 bases between them. This CDR3 is 16 amino acids long. CDR1 SGDLS and CDR2 YYNGEE come from the germline V gene. CDR3 bases: TGTGCCAGCAGCGTAGATCCCGGGAGCTCTGACGGGGAGCTGTTTTTT. As protein: CASSVDPGSSDGELFF.

The J gene is TRBJ1-1, the V gene TRBV29-1, with unresolved D. The CDR3 loop spans 11 amino acids. V was shortened by 6 bases and J by 2 bases, with 7 bases between the two germline ends. CDR1 SQVTM and CDR2 ANQGSEA come from the germline V gene. The CDR3 is CSVEGNTEAFF. CDR3 nucleotide sequence: TGCAGCGTAGAGGGTAACACTGAAGCTTTCTTT.

The rearrangement uses TRBV28 and TRBJ1-5, with TRBD1 as a possible D gene (5 bases). The germline V and J ends were trimmed by 8 bases and 7 bases, with 18 bases remaining between them. Per germline, CDR1 MDHEN and CDR2 SYDVKM. The CDR3 has 14 residues. This CDR3 is CASSPPGSGQPQHF. The DNA for the CDR3 is TGTGCCAGCTCCCCCCCGGGGTCAGGGCAGCCCCAGCATTTT.

The rearrangement links TRBV13 to TRBJ2-1, with TRBD2 matching over 7 bases. This CDR3 contains 13 residues. The germline gives CDR1 PRHDT, CDR2 FYEKMQ (reference sequence). The V gene end was trimmed by 4 bases and the J gene end by 13 bases; junction bases not matched to a gene: 10. The DNA of the CDR3 is TGTGCCAGCAGCTCACAGAAGCGGGGTAGCCAGTTCTTC. This gives the protein CASSSQKRGSQFF.

The J gene is TRBJ2-5, the V gene TRBV5-6; no clear D gene. Germline-derived CDR1 and CDR2 are SGHDT and YYEEEE. Between the trimmed V and J ends, which lost 1 base and 2 bases, there was a span of 3 bases. The CDR3 extends over 12 amino acids. The CDR3 sequence is CASSLPQETQYF. DNA for the CDR3: TGTGCCAGCAGCTTGCCTCAAGAGACCCAGTACTTC.

The chain has TRBV7-9 and TRBJ1-5, with D perhaps matching TRBD1 (6 bases). Germline lookup yields CDR1 SEHNR and CDR2 FQNEAQ (reference sequence). The CDR3 contains 15 residues. V was shortened by 2 bases and J by 5 bases, with 13 bases between the two germline ends. The CDR3 coding sequence is TGTGCCAGCAGCTTATTGGGGGGCCCATATCAGCCCCAGCATTTT. This encodes CASSLLGGPYQPQHF.